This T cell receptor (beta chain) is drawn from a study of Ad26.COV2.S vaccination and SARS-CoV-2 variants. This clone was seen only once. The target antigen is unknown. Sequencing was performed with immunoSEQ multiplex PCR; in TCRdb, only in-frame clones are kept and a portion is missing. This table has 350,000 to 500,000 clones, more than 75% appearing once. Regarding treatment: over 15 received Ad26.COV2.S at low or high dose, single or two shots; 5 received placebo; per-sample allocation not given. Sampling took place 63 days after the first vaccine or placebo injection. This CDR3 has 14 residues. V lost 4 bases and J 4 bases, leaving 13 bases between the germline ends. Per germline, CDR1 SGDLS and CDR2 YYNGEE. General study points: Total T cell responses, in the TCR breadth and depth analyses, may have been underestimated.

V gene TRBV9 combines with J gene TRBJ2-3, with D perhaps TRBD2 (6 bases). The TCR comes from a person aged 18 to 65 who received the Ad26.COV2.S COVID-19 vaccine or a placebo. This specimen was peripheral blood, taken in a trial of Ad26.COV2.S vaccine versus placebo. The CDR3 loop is CASSPPGVADTQYF. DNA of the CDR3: TGTGCCAGCAGCCCACCGGGGGTCGCAGATACGCAGTATTTT.